The TCR beta chain under discussion was sequenced for a study of T cell responses to AZD1222 COVID-19 vaccine. Study-level points and caveats: Variant regions that are unmutated are reportedly the target of nearly half of spike-specific TCRs. The donor cohort was predominantly white British with a female majority, and clonal diversity may have been underestimated. Spike-wide vaccine-associated CD4 TCRs dominated at 160-218 and 743-854.

The CDR3 runs 11 residues. The V gene lost 2 bases and the J gene lost 2 bases, with 1 base spanning the gap. In the case of this clone: The antigen remains undetermined.

Profiled with immunoSEQ multiplex PCR; TCRdb holds only in-frame clones, not every one. There are over 90,000 clones in the sample; roughly 84% occur only once, and about a sixth lies in the top ten. Specimen: peripheral blood, collected on day 0 of AZD1222 vaccination. The origin of this receptor is an adult in good health. The V call is TRBV12-3 or TRBV12-4, the J call TRBJ2-7; no reliable D call. CDR3 in amino acids: CASSLTYEQYF. CDR3 in DNA: TGTGCCAGCAGTTTAACCTACGAGCAGTACTTC.